The 28 T cell receptor beta chains reported below all come from one sample, sequenced in a study of shared clonotypes between healthy human individuals (dated by TCRdb to 2018 to 2021). Libraries were made using the immunoSEQ multiplex PCR assay. Here the immuneACCESS table is served through TCRdb, limited to in-frame sequences with V and J called. Missing clones are a known gap in these copies; in checked studies unresolved V genes cover under half, and the rest lacks a known reason. The sample table shows approximately 720,000 clones, and under 95% are seen once. The ten largest make up more than 20% of the sample. CD8 naive samples were obtained by positive selection for CCR7 among CD45RO-negative cells, yielding a CD45RA+CCR7+ population from which TemRA cells were excluded. Sample: naive CD8+ T cells sorted from blood. What this sample's cell subset or site label stands for: CD45RA+CCR7+. These receptors were obtained from a man aged 25-40 years in good health.

V usage is TRBV9 and J usage is TRBJ2-3; the match to TRBD2 covers 9 bases. In germline, CDR1 is SGDLS, CDR2 YYNGEE. The CDR3 runs 16 residues. With V trimmed by 0 bases and J by 5 bases, 7 bases remained unmatched. Written as DNA, the CDR3 is TGTGCCAGCAGCGTAGATCGACTAGCGGTTAGAGATACGCAGTATTTT. As protein: CASSVDRLAVRDTQYF. Looking up the rest from reference TRBV9 and TRBJ2-3 gives the full variable domain: DSGVTQTPKHLITATGQRVTLRCSPRSGDLSVYWYQQSLDQGLQFLIQYYNGEERAKGNILERFSAQQFPDLHSELNLSSLELGDSALYFCASSVDRLAVRDTQYFGPGTRLTVL.

This chain uses TRBV9 with TRBJ2-5, with 12 bases that match TRBD2. This CDR3 contains 15 residues. J was trimmed by 5 bases and V by 3 bases; bases with no gene match: 5. CDR1 SGDLS and CDR2 YYNGEE come from the germline V gene. This chain's CDR3 is CASSASGRAGETQYF. The CDR3, as DNA: TGTGCCAGCAGCGCTAGCGGGAGGGCGGGGGAGACCCAGTACTTC.

This clone was seen a few times. V and J are TRBV21-1 and TRBJ1-2. TRBV21-1 is marked as a pseudogene. The CDR3 is 14 amino acids. CDR3 region: CASTLDPRCYGYTF. DNA for the CDR3: TGTGCCAGCACCTTGGACCCTCGTTGCTATGGCTACACCTTC.

The chain uses TRBV9 and TRBJ2-3; D could derive from TRBD1 or TRBD2 (5 bases each). Germline V CDR1 and CDR2: SGDLS, YYNGEE. V was trimmed by 0 bases and J by 0 bases, leaving 17 bases between them. The CDR3 length is 18 residues. The CDR3 loop reads CASSVVGQGVSSTDTQYF. The DNA for the CDR3 is TGTGCCAGCAGCGTAGTCGGGCAGGGAGTGTCTAGCACAGATACGCAGTATTTT.

The genes are TRBV28 and TRBJ2-7, with 7 nucleotides matching TRBD1. Germline V gene lookup returns CDR1 MDHEN and CDR2 SYDVKM. The CDR3 is 17 residues long. Losses at the gene ends were 5 bases for V and 3 bases for J; bases not matched to a gene: 16. CDR3 in amino acids: CASSLNLQGRQNYEQYF. The CDR3 DNA reads TGTGCCAGCAGTCTGAACTTACAGGGGAGACAGAACTACGAGCAGTACTTC. Supplemented by reference TRBV28 and TRBJ2-7, the full variable domain reads DVKVTQSSRYLVKRTGEKVFLECVQDMDHENMFWYRQDPGLGLRLIYFSYDVKMKEKGDIPEGYSVSREKKERFSLILESASTNQTSMYLCASSLNLQGRQNYEQYFGPGTRLTVT.

The gene calls are TRBV4-1 and TRBJ2-7; 8 nucleotides agree with TRBD1. V was pared by 1 base and J by 6 bases, with 5 bases of the junction left unmatched. Looked up from germline, CDR1 is MGHRA and CDR2 is YSYEKL. The CDR3 extends over 14 amino acids. The CDR3 DNA reads TGCGCCAGCAGCCAAGTTGGGACAGGCGCCGAGCAGTACTTC. Protein sequence: CASSQVGTGAEQYF.

In its sample, this clone was seen once. J is TRBJ2-5 and V is TRBV5-3; weak D call: TRBD2 (7 bases). TRBV5-3 is an open reading frame whose function is uncertain. V was clipped by 7 bases and J by 2 bases, with 18 bases between them. This CDR3 is 15 amino acids long. CDR3 loop: CARAFGGAPQETQYF. The CDR3 DNA follows: TGTGCCAGAGCATTTGGGGGGGCACCACAAGAGACCCAGTACTTC.

The table lists this clone with a count of one. The chain joins TRBV2 to TRBJ2-5; no definite D call. The V end was cut by 3 bases, the J end by 14 bases, with 10 bases between. Germline V gives CDR1 SNHLY, CDR2 FYNNEI. The CDR3 length is 10 residues. The CDR3 nucleotides read TGTGCCAGCAGTGATGCGGTTAAATACTTC. This encodes CASSDAVKYF. The whole variable domain, remainder taken from reference TRBV2 and TRBJ2-5, is EPEVTQTPSHQVTQMGQEVILRCVPISNHLYFYWYRQILGQKVEFLVSFYNNEISEKSEIFDDQFSVERPDGSNFTLKIRSTKLEDSAMYFCASSDAVKYFGPGTRLLVL.

V is TRBV13 and J is TRBJ2-3; 7 positions match TRBD2. Germline loops: CDR1 PRHDT, CDR2 FYEKMQ (reference sequence). This CDR3 has 16 residues. After removal of 6 bases from V and 0 bases from J, the junction contained 9 bases not matched to a gene. The chain's CDR3 is CASSSPSGSSTDTQYF. CDR3 nucleotides: TGTGCCAGCAGTTCCCCTAGCGGATCTAGCACAGATACGCAGTATTTT.

The CDR3 is CASSDGWAITDTQYF. The CDR3 coding sequence is TGTGCCAGCAGTGATGGGTGGGCGATCACAGATACGCAGTATTTT. The V and J genes are TRBV2 and TRBJ2-3; D gene unclear. Germline V CDR1 and CDR2: SNHLY, FYNNEI. V lost 3 bases and J lost 2, with 12 bases in between. There are 15 residues in the CDR3.

This sequence joins TRBV10-1 and TRBJ1-4; unclear D gene. V gave up 6 bases and J gave up 8 bases, with 25 bases separating them. The CDR3 has 17 amino acids. Germline CDR1 is WNHNN and CDR2 is SYGVQD (reference sequence). The CDR3 region is CASRRIAAHSALEKLFF. The DNA for the CDR3 is TGCGCCAGCAGACGGATTGCCGCGCACAGCGCCCTGGAAAAACTGTTTTTT.

V gene TRBV6-5 combines with J gene TRBJ1-4; D gene ambiguous. V was shortened by 6 bases and J by 2 bases, with 10 bases between the two germline ends. CDR3 length: 14 residues. Per germline, CDR1 MNHEY and CDR2 SVGAGI. The CDR3 nucleotides are TGTGCCAGCAGAACCGGTCTTACTAATGAAAAACTGTTTTTT. Translating gives CASRTGLTNEKLFF.

J is TRBJ1-2 and V is TRBV2; D is ambiguous. In germline, CDR1 is SNHLY, CDR2 FYNNEI. V was clipped by 0 bases and J by 6 bases, with 8 bases between them. The CDR3 runs 13 residues. The CDR3 DNA reads as TGTGCCAGCAGTGAAGCGAGTAAAAATGGCTACACCTTC. Its protein is CASSEASKNGYTF.

The chain is built from TRBV19 and TRBJ2-4; D is uncertain. The germline gives CDR1 LNHDA, CDR2 SQIVND (reference sequence). The CDR3 loop spans 14 amino acids. The ends were cut back, 1 base at V and 4 bases at J, with 8 bases in the middle. The DNA of the CDR3 is TGTGCCAGTAGTATAGGTGGACCTAAAAACATTCAGTACTTC. This encodes CASSIGGPKNIQYF.

V usage is TRBV7-9 and J usage is TRBJ1-1, with a tentative D call TRBD1 (5 bases). The CDR3 runs 13 residues. Trimming took 1 base from V and 11 from J, leaving 14 bases between them. Germline lookup yields CDR1 SEHNR and CDR2 FQNEAQ (reference sequence). CDR3 bases: TGTGCCAGCAGCTTAGGCGGGGCAGGGTTGGCTTTCTTT. This sequence encodes CASSLGGAGLAFF.

The chain recombines TRBV5-5 with TRBJ2-6, with D unclear. Germline CDR1 reads SGHKS; CDR2 reads YYEKEE (reference sequence). V was clipped by 0 bases and J by 0 bases, with 13 bases between them. The CDR3 spans 18 residues. The CDR3 spells CASSLGPLDNSGANVLTF. CDR3 nucleotide sequence: TGTGCCAGCAGCTTGGGTCCCCTCGACAACTCTGGGGCCAACGTCCTGACTTTC.

V usage is TRBV6-6 and J usage is TRBJ2-2, with D possibly TRBD1 on 5 matching bases. Trimming stripped 8 bases from V and 5 bases from J, with 12 bases between. CDR1 is MNHNY, CDR2 SVGAGI, per germline (reference sequence). This CDR3 spans 13 amino acids. As DNA, the CDR3 is TGTGCCAGCTCTTTTACAGGAACCGGGGAGCTGTTTTTT. This codes for CASSFTGTGELFF.

The chain has TRBV5-1 and TRBJ2-7; D is ambiguous. Germline V gene lookup returns CDR1 SGHRS and CDR2 YFSETQ. This CDR3 is built from 13 residues. The V gene lost 0 bases and the J gene lost 4 bases, with 8 bases spanning the gap. Written as DNA, the CDR3 is TGCGCCAGCAGCTTGGCCGGGTCTTACGAGCAGTACTTC. Translated, it gives CASSLAGSYEQYF.

This clone has just one count. The chain recombines TRBV10-3 with TRBJ2-2; D is ambiguous. The germline gives CDR1 ENHRY, CDR2 SYGVKD. Trimming took 0 bases from V and 5 from J, leaving 7 bases between them. This CDR3 comprises 14 residues. The CDR3: CAISESIQTGELFF. DNA for the CDR3: TGTGCCATCAGTGAGTCGATACAGACCGGGGAGCTGTTTTTT.

This chain uses TRBV2 with TRBJ2-1, with D tentatively TRBD2 (5 bases). This CDR3 has 15 residues. V was pared by 7 bases and J by 8 bases, with 21 bases between. In germline, CDR1 is SNHLY, CDR2 FYNNEI. The CDR3 DNA sequence: TGTGCCAGCATTGATGTTGGGAGAGGGAAGGATGAGCAGTTCTTC. It is translated as CASIDVGRGKDEQFF. The full variable domain, its missing parts supplied by reference TRBV2 and TRBJ2-1, is EPEVTQTPSHQVTQMGQEVILRCVPISNHLYFYWYRQILGQKVEFLVSFYNNEISEKSEIFDDQFSVERPDGSNFTLKIRSTKLEDSAMYFCASIDVGRGKDEQFFGPGTRLTVL.

This chain uses TRBV6-5 with TRBJ2-5; D gene uncertain. With 2 bases removed from V and 3 bases from J, the gap between germline ends came to 7 bases. The CDR3 totals 13 residues. Looked up from germline, CDR1 is MNHEY and CDR2 is SVGAGI. DNA of the CDR3: TGTGCCAGCAGTTACCTAGGTGAAGAGACCCAGTACTTC. As protein: CASSYLGEETQYF.

This rearrangement joins TRBV5-1 to TRBJ2-7, with 7 bases that match TRBD1. Germline values: CDR1 SGHRS, CDR2 YFSETQ. This CDR3 has 16 amino acids. V trimming: 3 bases; J trimming: 0 bases; junction bases outside the gene matches: 9. As DNA, the CDR3 is TGCGCCAGCAGCTCCACGACAGGGATCACCTCCTACGAGCAGTACTTC. Protein: CASSSTTGITSYEQYF.

The chain carries TRBV18 and TRBJ2-7, with unresolved D. Trimming shortened V by 6 bases and J by 4 bases, and 16 bases separated the two germline ends. The CDR3 covers 14 residues. Germline CDR1 reads KGHSH; CDR2 reads LQKENI. The CDR3 DNA reads TGTGCCAGCTCGAACCCTGGAGTCGATTACGAGCAGTACTTC. Encoded protein: CASSNPGVDYEQYF.

The V gene is TRBV2, the J gene TRBJ2-2, with no clear D. V gave up 8 bases and J gave up 5 bases, with 9 bases separating them. In germline, CDR1 is SNHLY, CDR2 FYNNEI. The CDR3 has 12 amino acids. For the CDR3, the DNA is TGTGCCAGCGATGTAGGAACCGGGGAGCTGTTTTTT. Amino acid sequence: CASDVGTGELFF.

The rearrangement uses TRBV9 and TRBJ2-7; 8 bases match TRBD2. Germline trimming cut 2 bases from V and 0 bases from J; bases unmatched to any gene: 4. Germline V gene data show CDR1 as SGDLS and CDR2 as YYNGEE. The CDR3 sequence is 15 residues long. The CDR3 DNA follows: TGTGCCAGCAGCGTTTCTAGCGGGCCCTCCTACGAGCAGTACTTC. It encodes CASSVSSGPSYEQYF.

CDR3 protein: CASSTLVGASERYIQYF. As DNA, the CDR3 is TGTGCCAGCAGTACCCTTGTGGGGGCTAGCGAAAGATACATTCAGTACTTC. The chain links TRBV28 to TRBJ2-4; D possibly uses TRBD1 or TRBD2 (6 bases each). Germline V gives CDR1 MDHEN, CDR2 SYDVKM. The CDR3 runs 17 residues. The V and J ends lost 5 bases and 8 bases respectively, with 25 bases between them.

This clone was recorded only once. V is TRBV19 and J is TRBJ1-2; no clear D. CDR1 LNHDA and CDR2 SQIVND come from the germline V gene (reference sequence). The CDR3 is 16 amino acids. The V end lost 7 bases, the J end lost 0 bases, and 18 bases lay between the germline ends. CDR3 sequence reads: CASNPRSTSSNYGYTF. The CDR3 DNA reads TGTGCCAGTAACCCCCGCAGTACAAGCTCTAACTATGGCTACACCTTC.

This chain uses TRBV5-1 with TRBJ2-3, with 8 bases lining up with TRBD1. With V trimmed by 0 bases and J by 3 bases, 3 bases remained unmatched. The germline gives CDR1 SGHRS, CDR2 YFSETQ. CDR3 size: 15 residues. This chain's CDR3 is CASSLEDRATDTQYF. The CDR3 bases are TGCGCCAGCAGCTTGGAGGACAGGGCAACAGATACGCAGTATTTT.